The source of this TCR beta chain is a study of T cell repertoires in cytomegalovirus infection. Whole-study context: Based on public TCR beta signatures, there were indications of CMV infection and of a matching HLA type. Findings and limits, study-wide: HLA-C-restricted CMV-specific TCR beta clonotypes prevailed in the ex vivo response. Cumulative frequency of public TCR beta families picked out carriers of CMV plus the relevant HLA.

CDR1 and CDR2 (germline): KGHSH, LQKENI. The CDR3 sequence is 13 residues long. The germline V and J ends were trimmed by 3 bases and 0 bases, with 3 bases remaining between them. The sample holds a few counts of this clonotype. Its specificity is unknown. TCRdb re-analysed the reads in MiXCR, keeping a single row per CDR3 protein. The table has under 250,000 distinct CDR3 sequences, 6% to 8% seen once. Sequenced: PBMCs. The sequence came from a human donor in good health (CMV status not recorded). Some clones in this sample may be carry-over from other donors' samples. The rearrangement links TRBV18 to TRBJ2-1; no definite D call. The CDR3 loop reads CASSPSSYNEQFF. The DNA of the CDR3 is TGTGCCAGCTCACCGAGCTCCTACAATGAGCAGTTCTTC.